This T cell receptor beta chain was retrieved from a study of cytomegalovirus exposure and HLA in healthy donors. Study results and limitations: TCR beta V- and J-gene trimming was later associated with a missense DCLRE1C variant. One cluster of highly shared sequence variants probably arose as a sequencing artifact. Later work showed greater clonal expansion in HLA-associated TCR beta chains than in equally common others.

Per germline, CDR1 SGHDT and CDR2 YYEEEE. Trimming shortened V by 2 bases and J by 2 bases, and 8 bases separated the two germline ends. This CDR3 spans 14 amino acids. It was with 60 Vbeta and 13 Jbeta primers that the PCR ran. Generated by immunoSEQ multiplex PCR, the TCRdb table keeps only in-frame clones and is missing some. In the table there are over 150,000 clones, about 71% of which are singletons. This clone was counted between two and nine times. Antigen: not known. The sequence came from a woman aged 25 to 45 in good health and CMV-seronegative. The source material was PBMCs. The V and J genes are TRBV5-6 and TRBJ1-5; the D is unclear. Written as DNA, the CDR3 is TGTGCCAGCAGCTTCGCAATAGGCAATCAGCCCCAGCATTTT. Translating gives CASSFAIGNQPQHF.